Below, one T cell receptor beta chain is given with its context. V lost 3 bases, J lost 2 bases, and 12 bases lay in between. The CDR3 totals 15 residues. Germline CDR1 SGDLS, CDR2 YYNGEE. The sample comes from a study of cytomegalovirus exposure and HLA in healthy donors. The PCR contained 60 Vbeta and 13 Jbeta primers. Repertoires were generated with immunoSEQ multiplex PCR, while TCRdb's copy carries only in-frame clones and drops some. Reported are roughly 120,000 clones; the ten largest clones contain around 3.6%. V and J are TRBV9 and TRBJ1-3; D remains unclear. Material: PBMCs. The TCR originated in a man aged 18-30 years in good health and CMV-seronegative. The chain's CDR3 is CASSGMGRTGNTIYF. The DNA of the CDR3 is TGTGCCAGCAGCGGAATGGGGAGGACTGGAAACACCATATATTTT.